The 27 T cell receptor beta chains listed next were all sequenced from one sample in a study of shared clonotypes between healthy human individuals. Some clones are missing from TCRdb's copy, which holds only in-frame ones; the method was immunoSEQ multiplex PCR. This repertoire shows 2 million to 2.5 million clones, about 90% found once; its top ten account for 0.37%. The sequenced sample consisted of naive CD4+ T cells from PBMCs. Subset of the sample: CD45RA+ positively selected. The origin of the receptors is a man aged 18 to 30 in good health. Some clones in this sample may be carry-over from other donors' samples.

The chain couples TRBV27 to TRBJ2-5; D remains ambiguous. The CDR3 runs to 15 residues. From germline, CDR1 is MNHEY and CDR2 SMNVEV (reference sequence). V gave up 4 bases and J gave up 5 bases, with 17 bases separating them. The CDR3 sequence is CASSSWNGIGETQYF. CDR3 sequence (DNA): TGTGCCAGCAGTTCTTGGAATGGGATAGGCGAGACCCAGTACTTC.

The V and J genes are TRBV9 and TRBJ2-7, with 8 bases that match TRBD2. V lost 0 bases to trimming and J lost 5 bases; unmatched junction nucleotides: 7. This CDR3 has 15 residues. Germline V gene sequence: CDR1 SGDLS, CDR2 YYNGEE. CDR3 nucleotides: TGTGCCAGCAGCGTAGGTTACGGGAGGGTTGACGAGCAGTACTTC. Residues: CASSVGYGRVDEQYF.

This clone was recorded once. The chain recombines TRBV10-3 with TRBJ1-2, with a weak D call TRBD1 (5 bases). The CDR3 sequence is 13 residues long. CDR1 and CDR2 from the germline V gene are ENHRY and SYGVKD. Trimming removed 8 bases at V and 8 bases at J, with 18 bases between. The CDR3 nucleotides are TGTGCCATCTTGGGCTCGGGGGTAGGAGGCTACACCTTC. It specifies CAILGSGVGGYTF.

Regarding this clone: The same CDR3 can be traced to other DNA sequences in this sample. The rearrangement joins TRBV5-1 to TRBJ1-1; a possible D gene is TRBD1 (5 bases). The CDR3 is made up of 14 amino acids. Germline V gene lookup returns CDR1 SGHRS and CDR2 YFSETQ. Trimming stripped 2 bases from V and 0 bases from J, with 8 bases between. The CDR3 loop is CASSFDRLNTEAFF. CDR3 DNA: TGCGCCAGCAGCTTCGACAGACTGAACACTGAAGCTTTCTTT.

The V and J genes are TRBV18 and TRBJ1-2, with D maybe TRBD1 (6 bases). Trimming removed 1 base from V and 7 bases from J, with 13 bases in between. The CDR3 contains 14 residues. Germline V lookup: CDR1 KGHSH, CDR2 LQKENI. The CDR3 sequence is CASSPLNREAGYTF. CDR3 DNA: TGTGCCAGCTCACCACTGAACAGGGAGGCTGGCTACACCTTC.

The rearrangement joins TRBV2 to TRBJ1-1; tentative D call: TRBD1 (5 bases). V lost 6 bases and J lost 8, with 19 bases in between. Looked up from germline, CDR1 is SNHLY and CDR2 is FYNNEI. The CDR3 spans 14 residues. The CDR3 spells CASRRREGAWEAFF. CDR3 DNA: TGTGCCAGCAGACGCCGAGAAGGGGCATGGGAAGCTTTCTTT.

This chain uses TRBV15 with TRBJ2-7; D may be TRBD1 or TRBD2 (5 bases each). The germline V and J ends were trimmed by 1 base and 4 bases, with 11 bases remaining between them. CDR1 LNHNV and CDR2 YYDKDF come from the germline V gene (reference sequence). The CDR3 has 14 amino acids. The CDR3 spells CATSRAGTDYEQYF. The CDR3 region has the DNA TGTGCCACCAGCAGAGCCGGGACGGATTACGAGCAGTACTTC.

The CDR3 sequence: CASSRAGGGDTQYF. In nucleotides, the CDR3 is TGTGCCAGCAGCCGAGCGGGAGGGGGAGATACGCAGTATTTT. The rearrangement links TRBV7-3 to TRBJ2-3; 10 bases are shared with TRBD2. The germline CDR1 and CDR2 sequences are SGHTA and FQGTGA. This CDR3 is built from 14 residues. V lost 5 bases and J lost 5; bases outside the gene matches: 4.

About this clone itself: Other DNA sequences of this sample code for an identical CDR3. The rearrangement links TRBV28 to TRBJ2-2; tentative D call: TRBD1 (5 bases). The CDR3 is 15 amino acids. Per the germline V gene, CDR1 is MDHEN and CDR2 is SYDVKM. V was trimmed by 3 bases and J by 0 bases, leaving 8 bases between them. CDR3 protein: CASSLFRANTGELFF. The CDR3 region has the DNA TGTGCCAGCAGTTTGTTCAGGGCGAACACCGGGGAGCTGTTTTTT.

The chain recombines TRBV28 with TRBJ2-7, with 9 bases matching TRBD2. Germline trimming cut 4 bases from V and 4 bases from J; bases unmatched to any gene: 8. This CDR3 contains 15 residues. The germline CDR1 and CDR2 sequences are MDHEN and SYDVKM. The CDR3 nucleotides read TGTGCCAGCAGTTCCAAGACTAGCGGCAAATACGAGCAGTACTTC. Amino acids: CASSSKTSGKYEQYF.

This clone appeared a few times. The chain links TRBV28 to TRBJ1-1; D is unclear. Per germline, CDR1 MDHEN and CDR2 SYDVKM. The V gene lost 6 bases and the J gene lost 0 bases, with 11 bases spanning the gap. This CDR3 region has 14 residues. The CDR3 region has the DNA TGTGCCAGCAGCCCCCGGGGAGTGAACACTGAAGCTTTCTTT. Translation: CASSPRGVNTEAFF.

CDR3 region: CASSPLDDEQYF. CDR3 sequence (DNA): TGCGCCAGCAGCCCACTAGACGACGAGCAGTACTTC. The chain is built from TRBV5-1 and TRBJ2-7, with D possibly matching TRBD2 (5 bases). With 4 bases removed from V and 5 bases from J, the gap between germline ends came to 10 bases. CDR1 SGHRS and CDR2 YFSETQ come from the germline V gene. This CDR3 is built from 12 residues.

As regards this clone: Distinct nucleotide sequences in the sample also encode this CDR3. The chain couples TRBV7-2 to TRBJ2-1; TRBD1 matches 7 bases. V lost 1 base, J lost 2 bases, and 2 bases stayed unmatched. The length of the CDR3 is 15 residues. Germline V gene lookup returns CDR1 SGHTA and CDR2 FQGNSA. CDR3 region: CASSLGQGAYNEQFF. The CDR3 DNA reads as TGTGCCAGCAGCTTAGGTCAGGGGGCCTACAATGAGCAGTTCTTC.

The rearrangement links TRBV6-5 to TRBJ2-1, with D possibly being TRBD1 (5 bases). Per the germline V gene, CDR1 is MNHEY and CDR2 is SVGAGI. The CDR3 length is 11 residues. Trimming removed 6 bases from V and 11 bases from J, with 11 bases in between. This CDR3 reads CASRTQGQQFF. CDR3 nucleotide sequence: TGTGCCAGCAGGACTCAGGGTCAGCAGTTCTTC.

This clone appeared a single time. The rearrangement links TRBV5-4 to TRBJ1-2, with 9 bases that match TRBD1. V lost 4 bases, J lost 4 bases, and 8 bases stayed unmatched. Germline CDR1 is SGHNT and CDR2 is YYREEE (reference sequence). CDR3 length: 15 amino acids. The CDR3 protein is CASSTETGGFYGYTF. The CDR3 nucleotides are TGTGCCAGCAGCACCGAAACAGGGGGCTTCTATGGCTACACCTTC.

The CDR3, as DNA: TGTGCCAGCAGCCTCCGGCTCGACAATGAGCAGTTCTTC. It specifies CASSLRLDNEQFF. V and J are TRBV11-2 and TRBJ2-1; D not resolved. CDR1 is SGHAT, CDR2 FQNNGV, per germline. Trimming removed 5 bases at V and 5 bases at J, with 10 bases between. The CDR3 has 13 residues.

CDR3 loop: CSVAGLQGPQYF. CDR3 in DNA: TGCAGCGTTGCAGGGTTACAGGGGCCGCAGTACTTC. The chain couples TRBV29-1 to TRBJ2-7, with 7 bases matching TRBD1. The V gene end was trimmed by 4 bases and the J gene end by 9 bases; junction bases not matched to a gene: 9. This CDR3 contains 12 residues. Germline CDR1 is SQVTM and CDR2 is ANQGSEA.

The gene calls are TRBV11-2 and TRBJ1-5; possible D gene TRBD1, 5 bases. The CDR3 is 15 residues long. V gave up 4 bases and J gave up 4 bases, with 14 bases separating them. Germline assignment: CDR1 SGHAT and CDR2 FQNNGV. The CDR3 sequence: CASSSGGGGNQPQHF. The CDR3 nucleotides are TGTGCCAGCAGCTCAGGCGGGGGTGGTAATCAGCCCCAGCATTTT.

V usage is TRBV9 and J usage is TRBJ2-2; no definite D call. The V and J ends lost 2 bases and 4 bases respectively, with 12 bases between them. The CDR3 contains 15 residues. Germline CDR1 is SGDLS and CDR2 is YYNGEE. The CDR3 DNA follows: TGTGCCAGCAGCGTCAGACTGGGCAGCACCGGGGAGCTGTTTTTT. Encoded protein: CASSVRLGSTGELFF.

The V and J genes are TRBV28 and TRBJ2-7, with 9 positions matching TRBD2. This CDR3 contains 15 residues. The V and J ends lost 2 bases and 4 bases, in that order; junction bases with no gene match: 6. Germline V CDR1 and CDR2: MDHEN, SYDVKM. The CDR3 loop is CASSLGTSSLYEQYF. Here the CDR3 DNA reads TGTGCCAGCAGTTTAGGGACTAGCTCCCTGTACGAGCAGTACTTC.

Worth noting for this clone: Other DNA sequences of this sample code for an identical CDR3. The genes are TRBV6-5 and TRBJ1-5; maybe TRBD1 (5 bases). The ends were cut back, 2 bases at V and 7 bases at J, with 12 bases in the middle. The CDR3 has 14 amino acids. CDR1 and CDR2 from the germline V gene are MNHEY and SVGAGI. CDR3 loop: CASSYGRDGQPQHF. The DNA of the CDR3 is TGTGCCAGCAGTTACGGCAGGGACGGGCAGCCCCAGCATTTT.

This chain connects TRBV27 to TRBJ2-1; D is possibly TRBD2 (6 bases). Trimming shortened V by 0 bases and J by 4 bases, and 13 bases separated the two germline ends. The CDR3 sequence is 16 residues long. Germline V lookup: CDR1 MNHEY, CDR2 SMNVEV (reference sequence). The CDR3 sequence: CASSLSAGLQYNEQFF. CDR3 DNA sequence: TGTGCCAGCAGTTTATCGGCGGGACTCCAATACAATGAGCAGTTCTTC.

The gene calls are TRBV10-3 and TRBJ2-1; D might be TRBD2 (5 bases). Deletions cut 6 bases from V and 0 bases from J, with 18 bases between. CDR3 length: 17 amino acids. The V gene's germline CDR1 is ENHRY and CDR2 SYGVKD. CDR3 sequence reads: CAISPSSRESSYNEQFF. The CDR3 region has the DNA TGTGCCATCAGCCCCTCGTCAAGGGAGAGCTCCTACAATGAGCAGTTCTTC.

In the case of this clone: The same CDR3 arises from other DNA sequences in this sample as well. The chain combines TRBV28 with TRBJ1-2; 7 positions match TRBD1. Germline values: CDR1 MDHEN, CDR2 SYDVKM. The J segment lost 2 bases and the V segment lost 5 bases, leaving 2 bases of the junction unmatched. CDR3 length: 13 amino acids. CDR3 residues: CASSEGQNYGYTF. DNA for the CDR3: TGTGCCAGCAGTGAGGGACAGAACTATGGCTACACCTTC.

The J gene is TRBJ1-1, the V gene TRBV5-1, with a tentative D call TRBD1 (6 bases). Trimming took 3 bases from V and 1 from J, leaving 16 bases between them. The CDR3 length is 16 residues. CDR1 is SGHRS, CDR2 YFSETQ, per germline. The CDR3 spells CASSSGQRGKNTEAFF. CDR3 in DNA: TGCGCCAGCAGCTCTGGACAGCGAGGGAAGAACACTGAAGCTTTCTTT.

The chain is built from TRBV6-1 and TRBJ2-5, with 10 bases matching TRBD2. Germline loops: CDR1 MNHNS, CDR2 SASEGT. The V segment lost 6 bases and the J segment 4 bases; nucleotides outside the gene matches: 8. This CDR3 comprises 15 residues. CDR3 region: CASRPRLAGGETQYF. In DNA, the CDR3 is TGTGCCAGCAGGCCTAGACTAGCGGGTGGAGAGACCCAGTACTTC.

V usage is TRBV5-6 and J usage is TRBJ2-2; D possibly corresponds to TRBD1 (5 bases). The germline V gene has CDR1 SGHDT and CDR2 YYEEEE. Trimming took 1 base from V and 0 from J, leaving 7 bases between them. This CDR3 has 15 residues. The CDR3 protein is CASSLLGANTGELFF. The DNA for the CDR3 is TGTGCCAGCAGCTTGTTAGGGGCGAACACCGGGGAGCTGTTTTTT.